The T cell receptor (beta chain) described here comes from a study of CD8+ T cells in alopecia areata. Treatment: oral pan-JAK inhibitor, 5-10 mg twice daily. General observations from the study: For patients receiving tofacitinib, scalp clonality and expanded CD8+ clones among the top 100 significantly decreased. Normal scalp had lower clonality than lesional scalp, with alopecia totalis/universalis lesions showing this most strongly. Persistence during tofacitinib was seen for many expanded lesional clones in scalp and blood. Sequencing of scalp samples also includes resident alphabeta T cells from normal skin.

In each case, RNA was isolated and then reverse transcribed into cDNA as the sequencing template. Profiled with immunoSEQ multiplex PCR; TCRdb holds only in-frame clones, not every one. The sample consists of 85,000 to 110,000 clones, over 75% of them appearing once. Notes on this clone: Its antigen is undetermined.

This TCR came from a human donor with alopecia areata. The material sequenced was CD8+ T cells sorted from blood, taken at approximately week 34, from a patient treated with tofacitinib.

The CDR3 here is CASSIATEGWKTYEQYF. The CDR3 DNA reads as TGTGCCAGTAGTATCGCGACAGAAGGGTGGAAAACCTACGAGCAGTACTTC. This rearrangement joins TRBV19 to TRBJ2-7; D possibly corresponds to TRBD1 (5 bases). The CDR3 runs 17 residues. Germline values: CDR1 LNHDA, CDR2 SQIVND (reference sequence). Trimming stripped 3 bases from V and 2 bases from J, with 20 bases between. Using reference TRBV19 and TRBJ2-7 for the parts outside the CDR3, the full variable domain is DGGITQSPKYLFRKEGQNVTLSCEQNLNHDAMYWYRQDPGQGLRLIYYSQIVNDFQKGDIAEGYSVSREKKESFPLTVTSAQKNPTAFYLCASSIATEGWKTYEQYFGPGTRLTVT.